This is a list of T cell receptor beta chains from one sample in a study of memory CD4+ T cells and cytomegalovirus serostatus. Repertoires were generated with immunoSEQ multiplex PCR, while TCRdb's copy carries only in-frame clones and drops some. The sample yields approximately 70,000 clones, about 78% seen once. Sequencing input: memory CD4+ T cells from blood. The receptors were gathered from an adult in good health and CMV-seropositive. The conserved cysteine and the conserved F or W are not part of the CDR3 here.

J | V | CDR3
TRBJ2-7 | TRBV11-2 | ASSPSGYEQY
TRBJ1-1 | TRBV7-2 | ATQIKTGSTEAF
TRBJ2-1 | TRBV2 | ASKPSGGSLEQF
TRBJ1-1 | TRBV18 | ASSVGDNTEAF
TRBJ2-5 | TRBV11-2 | ASSPMVGGPETQY
TRBJ2-3 | TRBV7-2 | ASSLGDRVADTQY
TRBJ2-7 | TRBV27 | ASSSPAGGLYEQY
TRBJ2-5 | TRBV19 | ASNRHGQGEETQY
TRBJ1-1 | TRBV10-3 | AISVGMNTEAF
TRBJ1-3 | TRBV28 | ASISPKRGAGNTIY
TRBJ2-7 | TRBV30 | AWSAGGPRYEQY
TRBJ2-1 | TRBV11-3 | ASSLGRLAYNEQF
TRBJ2-3 | TRBV9 | ASSPLAGGKPDTQY
TRBJ2-2 | TRBV28 | ASSRTGPNTGELF
TRBJ1-1 | TRBV11-2 | ASSPPGQGREAF
TRBJ2-7 | TRBV19 | ASNRKGASSYEQY
TRBJ2-7 | TRBV11-2 | ASSPVGRSGIYEQY
TRBJ2-4 | TRBV6-5 | ASSYGGQQNIQY
TRBJ1-5 | TRBV19 | ASSTGRSQPQH
TRBJ2-2 | TRBV10-3 | AIRVVAGELF
TRBJ2-6 | TRBV6-5 | ASSFRGPAGANVLT
TRBJ2-2 | TRBV6-5 | ASNIQTGNTGELF